The sequence of this T cell receptor (beta chain) was determined in a study of CD8 T cells in Susac syndrome. Germline lookup yields CDR1 GTSNPN and CDR2 SVGIG (reference sequence). V lost 2 bases, J lost 10 bases, and 18 bases lay in between. The CDR3 runs to 14 residues. Random hexamers primed reverse transcription of about 0.45 to 1 ug RNA. Amplification of the TCR beta CDR3 was carried out by immunoSEQ multiplex PCR, which spanned a total of 54 Vbeta and 13 Jbeta segments. MiXCR was run by TCRdb on the immunoSEQ multiplex PCR reads, yielding one entry per CDR3 protein. The sample lists fewer than 350,000 distinct CDR3 sequences; approximately 90% were seen once. Sequencing of TCR beta was undertaken in CD8+ and CD4+ T cells derived from blood. The multiple sclerosis controls comprised treatment-naive patients whose relapsing-remitting disease was stable or active. Purification of the CD8+ and CD4+ T cells relied on negative isolation, and TEMRA cells underwent FACS enrichment.

Sequenced: CD4+ T cells from PBMCs. The chain couples TRBV30 to TRBJ2-1; perhaps TRBD2 as D (5 bases). This sequence was found in a human donor with multiple sclerosis. The CDR3 here is CAWSRILATREQFF. CDR3 DNA sequence: TGTGCCTGGAGTAGAATCCTAGCTACCCGAGAGCAGTTCTTC.